Presented here are 6 T cell receptor beta chains from one specimen sequenced in a study of early T cells in non-severe SARS-CoV-2 infection. TCRdb itself ran the 5' RACE reads through MiXCR, one entry per CDR3 protein. The profile shows roughly 80,000 distinct CDR3 sequences, around 16% of them singletons. The sample consisted of whole blood. The receptor source for this set is an adult who was a healthcare worker with PCR-confirmed SARS-CoV-2 infection or an uninfected control (not recorded which).

J is TRBJ1-4 and V is TRBV19; a possible D gene is TRBD1 (6 bases). CDR3 size: 15 residues. From germline, CDR1 is LNHDA and CDR2 SQIVND (reference sequence). V lost 6 bases and J lost 8, with 19 bases in between. CDR3 DNA sequence: TGTGCCAGTAGCCCTAGGGTACAGGGTGGAGAAAAACTGTTTTTT. Protein product: CASSPRVQGGEKLFF.

This clonotype appeared a few times. This chain joins TRBV9 and TRBJ2-7; D is possibly TRBD2 (6 bases). V was pared by 2 bases and J by 2 bases, with 11 bases between. In germline, CDR1 is SGDLS, CDR2 YYNGEE. This CDR3 has 14 residues. Written as DNA, the CDR3 is TGTGCCAGCAGCGTCGGGGGTGGACCCTACGAGCAGTACTTC. Residues: CASSVGGGPYEQYF.

The sample holds a few counts of this clonotype. The chain couples TRBV7-9 to TRBJ1-5, with D maybe TRBD1 (5 bases). V shed 4 bases and J shed 2 bases, with 15 bases lying between them. There are 16 residues in the CDR3. Germline CDR1 SEHNR, CDR2 FQNEAQ (reference sequence). In nucleotides, the CDR3 is TGTGCCAGCAGCTCCAGCGGGCCGGGGGGCAATCAGCCCCAGCATTTT. Translated, it gives CASSSSGPGGNQPQHF.

This clonotype has more than one count but fewer than ten. The V and J genes are TRBV5-4 and TRBJ2-7; D may be TRBD1 (5 bases). V lost 5 bases and J 0 bases, leaving 12 bases between the germline ends. The germline V gene encodes CDR1 SGHNT and CDR2 YYREEE (reference sequence). This CDR3 comprises 14 residues. The CDR3 reads CASSHTTGSYEQYF. The CDR3 DNA reads as TGTGCCAGCAGTCATACCACAGGCTCCTACGAGCAGTACTTC.

This clonotype was picked up many times. J is TRBJ2-1 and V is TRBV5-1, with TRBD2 identical over 8 bases. The V gene's germline CDR1 is SGHRS and CDR2 YFSETQ. With V trimmed by 5 bases and J by 6 bases, 7 bases remained unmatched. The CDR3 has 14 residues. The CDR3 is CASRVSGAANEQFF. Here the CDR3 DNA reads TGCGCCAGCAGGGTTAGCGGGGCCGCCAATGAGCAGTTCTTC. The whole variable domain, filled in from reference TRBV5-1 and TRBJ2-1, reads KAGVTQTPRYLIKTRGQQVTLSCSPISGHRSVSWYQQTPGQGLQFLFEYFSETQRNKGNFPGRFSGRQFSNSRSEMNVSTLELGDSALYLCASRVSGAANEQFFGPGTRLTVL.

This clonotype was found a few times. The chain has TRBV27 and TRBJ2-7; TRBD1 matches at 7 bases. The V gene's germline CDR1 is MNHEY and CDR2 SMNVEV (reference sequence). Trimming at V came to 8 bases and at J to 1 base, leaving 2 bases not matched to a gene. The CDR3 loop spans 12 amino acids. The CDR3 DNA reads TGTGCCAGCGGGACAGATTCCTACGAGCAGTACTTC. Its protein product is CASGTDSYEQYF.